The clone carrying this TCR beta chain was seen more than once but under ten times. Its antigen is not identified. The data originate from a study of blood T cells in healthy people across ages. Findings and limits, study-wide: PBMC samples, being unsorted, prevented any conclusive comparison of naive and antigen-experienced cells. Relative to aged donors, long-lived donors carried more naive CD4+ cells and displayed higher diversity.

With a J-beta primer mix and a sample-barcoded 5' primer, a second PCR ran about 7 to 11 cycles. TCRdb itself ran the 5' RACE reads through MiXCR, one entry per CDR3 protein. Altogether hundreds of thousands of distinct CDR3 sequences are present, 43% being singletons, with the ten largest covering 20% to 25%. This clonotype originated in an older woman in good health. Sample: blood.

CDR3: CASSYRKTTYGYTF. The CDR3 DNA follows: TGTGCCAGCAGTTACCGAAAAACGACCTATGGCTACACCTTC. The chain combines TRBV6-2 or TRBV6-3 with TRBJ1-2; D is undetermined. The CDR3 totals 14 residues. With 2 bases removed from V and 4 bases from J, the gap between germline ends came to 11 bases. Germline CDR1 and CDR2: MNHEY and SVGEGT.